This T cell receptor (beta chain) was profiled in a study of technical replicates of blood from four donors. Sequenced by immunoSEQ multiplex PCR; TCRdb stores in-frame clones only, minus some. The sample records some 82,000 clones, 95% to 98% being singletons. Germline V gene lookup returns CDR1 SGHKS and CDR2 YYEKEE (reference sequence). The CDR3 extends over 16 amino acids. V was cut by 1 base and J by 1 base, with 11 bases left in between. V is TRBV5-5 and J is TRBJ2-2, with a tentative D call TRBD2 (6 bases). Sequencing was carried out using T cells isolated from PBMCs. The sequence was collected from a human donor in good health. The CDR3 spells CASSLLGGRNTGELFF. CDR3 DNA sequence: TGTGCCAGCAGCTTGTTGGGGGGAAGGAACACCGGGGAGCTGTTTTTT.